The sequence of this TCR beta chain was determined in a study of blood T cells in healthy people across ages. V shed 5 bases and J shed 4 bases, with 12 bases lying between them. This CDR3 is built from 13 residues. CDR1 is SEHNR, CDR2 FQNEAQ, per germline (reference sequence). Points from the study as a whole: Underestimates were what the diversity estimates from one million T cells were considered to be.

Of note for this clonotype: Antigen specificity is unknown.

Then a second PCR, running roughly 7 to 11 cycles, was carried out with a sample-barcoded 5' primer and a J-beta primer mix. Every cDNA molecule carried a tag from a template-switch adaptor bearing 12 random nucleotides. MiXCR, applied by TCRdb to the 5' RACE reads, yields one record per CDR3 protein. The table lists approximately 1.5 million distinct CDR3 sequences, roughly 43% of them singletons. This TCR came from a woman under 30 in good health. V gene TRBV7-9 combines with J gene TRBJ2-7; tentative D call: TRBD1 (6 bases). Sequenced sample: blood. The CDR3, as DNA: TGTGCCAGCAGCCATCCCACAGGGTACGAGCAGTACTTC. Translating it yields CASSHPTGYEQYF.